These T cell receptor beta chains were read from a single sample in a study of shared clonotypes between healthy human individuals. Here immunoSEQ multiplex PCR was the method, and the copy in TCRdb shows in-frame clones only, minus some. The sample records about 380,000 clones, 96% being singletons. The sample comprised memory CD8+ T cells sorted from blood. The receptors here all came from a man aged 25 to 40 in good health. Both conserved end residues are part of each CDR3. A D gene is named only where the DNA matches it firmly. Only some rows state a clone size, as once, few, many or a class for expanded clones.

D gene: .
J gene: TRBJ2-3
V gene: TRBV28
clone size: .
CDR3 protein: CASSFRRGSTDTQYF
CDR3 DNA: TGTGCCAGCAGTTTTCGTCGCGGAAGCACAGATACGCAGTATTTT

D gene: .
J gene: TRBJ2-5
V gene: TRBV19
clone size: .
CDR3 protein: CASSTVFQETQYF
CDR3 DNA: TGTGCCAGTAGTACGGTATTCCAAGAGACCCAGTACTTC

D gene: .
J gene: TRBJ2-3
V gene: TRBV5-1
clone size: .
CDR3 protein: CASSSNGGPADTQYF
CDR3 DNA: TGCGCCAGCAGCTCAAACGGGGGACCGGCAGATACGCAGTATTTT

D gene: .
J gene: TRBJ1-5
V gene: TRBV6-5
clone size: .
CDR3 protein: CASMKGPTSNQPQHF
CDR3 DNA: TGTGCCAGCATGAAGGGCCCGACTAGCAATCAGCCCCAGCATTTT

D gene: .
J gene: TRBJ2-6
V gene: TRBV27
clone size: .
CDR3 protein: CASSLFFVVGAGTGGANVLTF
CDR3 DNA: TGTGCCAGCAGTTTGTTCTTTGTTGTAGGGGCGGGAACTGGTGGGGCCAACGTCCTGACTTTC

D gene: TRBD1
J gene: TRBJ1-4
V gene: TRBV7-6
clone size: .
CDR3 protein: CASSFAGQTNEKLFF
CDR3 DNA: TGTGCCAGCAGCTTTGCGGGACAGACTAATGAAAAACTGTTTTTT

D gene: .
J gene: TRBJ2-4
V gene: TRBV5-1
clone size: .
CDR3 protein: CASSLTGKNIQYF
CDR3 DNA: TGCGCCAGCAGCTTGACAGGGAAAAACATTCAGTACTTC

D gene: .
J gene: TRBJ2-5
V gene: TRBV5-6
clone size: .
CDR3 protein: CASSPRQSQETQYF
CDR3 DNA: TGTGCCAGCAGCCCCCGACAGAGCCAAGAGACCCAGTACTTC

D gene: TRBD2
J gene: TRBJ2-5
V gene: TRBV2
clone size: once
CDR3 protein: CASRRLAGATQETQYF
CDR3 DNA: TGTGCCAGCAGACGACTAGCGGGAGCAACCCAAGAGACCCAGTACTTC

D gene: TRBD1
J gene: TRBJ2-3
V gene: TRBV6-1
clone size: once
CDR3 protein: CASSGTGAGTDTQYF
CDR3 DNA: TGTGCCAGCAGTGGTACAGGGGCGGGTACAGATACGCAGTATTTT

D gene: .
J gene: TRBJ2-7
V gene: TRBV19
clone size: .
CDR3 protein: CASSISGTGTYEQYF
CDR3 DNA: TGTGCCAGTAGTATCTCCGGGACGGGGACCTACGAGCAGTACTTC

D gene: TRBD2
J gene: TRBJ2-4
V gene: TRBV18
clone size: .
CDR3 protein: CASSTSGTLFVAKNIQYF
CDR3 DNA: TGTGCCAGCTCCACTAGCGGGACCCTTTTCGTAGCCAAAAACATTCAGTACTTC

D gene: TRBD2
J gene: TRBJ2-1
V gene: TRBV30
clone size: .
CDR3 protein: CAWSAPRTSGGGEQFF
CDR3 DNA: TGTGCCTGGAGTGCACCGCGGACTAGCGGGGGGGGTGAGCAGTTCTTC

D gene: TRBD1
J gene: TRBJ1-1
V gene: TRBV6-5
clone size: .
CDR3 protein: CASSYVDRAEAFF
CDR3 DNA: TGTGCCAGCAGTTACGTCGACAGGGCTGAAGCTTTCTTT

D gene: .
J gene: TRBJ1-1
V gene: TRBV19
clone size: .
CDR3 protein: CASSITGNTEAFF
CDR3 DNA: TGTGCCAGTAGTATTACAGGGAACACTGAAGCTTTCTTT

D gene: TRBD2
J gene: TRBJ2-3
V gene: TRBV6-5
clone size: once
CDR3 protein: CASSYVYSGRDTQYF
CDR3 DNA: TGTGCCAGCAGTTACGTTTATAGCGGGAGAGATACGCAGTATTTT

D gene: TRBD2
J gene: TRBJ2-5
V gene: TRBV27
clone size: .
CDR3 protein: CASSLSASGRETQYF
CDR3 DNA: TGTGCCAGCAGTTTATCCGCTAGCGGGCGGGAGACCCAGTACTTC

D gene: .
J gene: TRBJ1-5
V gene: TRBV18
clone size: .
CDR3 protein: CASSPKGDQPQHF
CDR3 DNA: TGTGCCAGCTCACCAAAAGGTGATCAGCCCCAGCATTTT

D gene: .
J gene: TRBJ2-2
V gene: TRBV30
clone size: .
CDR3 protein: CAWSVIPGTKNTGELFF
CDR3 DNA: TGTGCCTGGAGTGTGATTCCCGGGACAAAGAACACCGGGGAGCTGTTTTTT

D gene: TRBD2
J gene: TRBJ2-7
V gene: TRBV7-8
clone size: .
CDR3 protein: CASSLALGVTSGSAYEQYF
CDR3 DNA: TGTGCCAGCAGCTTAGCGCTGGGGGTAACTAGCGGGAGTGCCTACGAGCAGTACTTC

D gene: TRBD1
J gene: TRBJ2-7
V gene: TRBV28
clone size: .
CDR3 protein: CASSRQGTGGYEQYF
CDR3 DNA: TGTGCCAGCAGCCGGCAAGGGACAGGGGGCTACGAGCAGTACTTC

D gene: .
J gene: TRBJ2-1
V gene: TRBV5-4
clone size: .
CDR3 protein: CASSLPFYNEQFF
CDR3 DNA: TGTGCCAGCAGCTTGCCGTTTTACAATGAGCAGTTCTTC

D gene: TRBD1
J gene: TRBJ1-2
V gene: TRBV28
clone size: .
CDR3 protein: CASSLARDRDYTF
CDR3 DNA: TGTGCCAGCAGTTTAGCCCGGGACAGGGACTACACCTTC

D gene: .
J gene: TRBJ1-4
V gene: TRBV2
clone size: .
CDR3 protein: CASRGLNEKLFF
CDR3 DNA: TGTGCCAGCAGGGGCTTAAATGAAAAACTGTTTTTT

D gene: .
J gene: TRBJ2-7
V gene: TRBV20-1
clone size: .
CDR3 protein: CSALEVYEQYF
CDR3 DNA: TGCAGTGCCCTAGAAGTTTACGAGCAGTACTTC

D gene: TRBD1
J gene: TRBJ2-7
V gene: TRBV5-6
clone size: .
CDR3 protein: CASSLRTGIVGEQYF
CDR3 DNA: TGTGCCAGCAGCTTAAGGACAGGGATCGTGGGCGAGCAGTACTTC

D gene: .
J gene: TRBJ1-6
V gene: TRBV2
clone size: .
CDR3 protein: CGWRVDYNSPLHF
CDR3 DNA: TGCGGATGGCGAGTGGATTATAATTCACCCCTCCACTTT

D gene: .
J gene: TRBJ2-1
V gene: TRBV5-1
clone size: .
CDR3 protein: CASSLFLARNEQFF
CDR3 DNA: TGCGCCAGCAGCTTGTTTCTAGCGCGGAATGAGCAGTTCTTC

D gene: .
J gene: TRBJ2-4
V gene: TRBV19
clone size: .
CDR3 protein: CASSIRSKNIQYF
CDR3 DNA: TGTGCCAGTAGTATCCGTTCCAAAAACATTCAGTACTTC

D gene: .
J gene: TRBJ2-7
V gene: TRBV28
clone size: .
CDR3 protein: CASSPGGSGLYEQYF
CDR3 DNA: TGTGCCAGCAGTCCTGGCGGTAGCGGCTTATACGAGCAGTACTTC

D gene: TRBD1
J gene: TRBJ2-7
V gene: TRBV7-9
clone size: .
CDR3 protein: CASSQGQGDYEQYF
CDR3 DNA: TGTGCCAGCAGCCAGGGACAGGGCGACTACGAGCAGTACTTC

D gene: .
J gene: TRBJ1-5
V gene: TRBV6-1
clone size: .
CDR3 protein: CASSVPYSNQPQHF
CDR3 DNA: TGTGCCAGCAGCGTTCCTTATAGCAATCAGCCCCAGCATTTT